These 3 T cell receptor beta chains were sequenced from one sample in a study of blood T cell repertoires in COVID-19. Some clones are missing from TCRdb's copy, which holds only in-frame ones; the method was immunoSEQ multiplex PCR. The sample yields 250,000 to 300,000 clones, 86% seen once. The specimen sequenced was peripheral blood. Receptors originate from a man aged 18 to 29 with active or convalescent COVID-19.

This CDR3 is CASSRLETSDTEAFF. The CDR3 DNA sequence: TGTGCCAGCTCACGACTCGAGACCAGCGACACTGAAGCTTTCTTT. The chain has TRBV18 and TRBJ1-1, with D uncertain. Trimming stripped 4 bases from V and 3 bases from J, with 15 bases between. Germline CDR1 reads KGHSH; CDR2 reads LQKENI. There are 15 residues in the CDR3.

The CDR3 DNA is TGTGCCAGCAGCGATCCGGGACAGGGTAATTCACCCCTCCACTTT. Translating gives CASSDPGQGNSPLHF. The chain employs TRBV13 and TRBJ1-6; 9 positions match TRBD1. The V gene end was trimmed by 5 bases and the J gene end by 6 bases; junction bases not matched to a gene: 5. The CDR3 extends over 15 amino acids. Germline V CDR1 and CDR2: PRHDT, FYEKMQ (reference sequence). Based on the CDR3 plus reference TRBV13 and TRBJ1-6, the full variable domain is AAGVIQSPRHLIKEKRETATLKCYPIPRHDTVYWYQQGPGQDPQFLISFYEKMQSDKGSIPDRFSAQQFSDYHSELNMSSLELGDSALYFCASSDPGQGNSPLHFGNGTRLTVT.

The V gene is TRBV28, the J gene TRBJ2-3; 8 bases align to TRBD1. CDR1 is MDHEN and CDR2 is SYDVKM in the germline V gene. This CDR3 is built from 16 residues. V lost 8 bases and J lost 6; bases outside the gene matches: 16. The DNA for the CDR3 is TGTGCCAGCTCCGGAGGGGGACAGGTTTTGTCGGATACGCAGTATTTT. Its translation: CASSGGGQVLSDTQYF. The full variable domain, rest sourced from reference TRBV28 and TRBJ2-3, is DVKVTQSSRYLVKRTGEKVFLECVQDMDHENMFWYRQDPGLGLRLIYFSYDVKMKEKGDIPEGYSVSREKKERFSLILESASTNQTSMYLCASSGGGQVLSDTQYFGPGTRLTVL.